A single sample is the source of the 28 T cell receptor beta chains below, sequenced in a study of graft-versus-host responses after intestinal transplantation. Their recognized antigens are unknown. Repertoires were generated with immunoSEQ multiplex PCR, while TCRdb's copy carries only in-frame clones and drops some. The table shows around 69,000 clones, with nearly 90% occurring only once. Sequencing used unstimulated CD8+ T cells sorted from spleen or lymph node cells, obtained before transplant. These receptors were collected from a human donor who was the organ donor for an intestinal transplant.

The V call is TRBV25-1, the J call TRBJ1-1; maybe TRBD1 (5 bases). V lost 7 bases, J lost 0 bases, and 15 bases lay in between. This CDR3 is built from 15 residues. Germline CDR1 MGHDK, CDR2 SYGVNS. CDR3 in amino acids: CASTSHRGMNTEAFF. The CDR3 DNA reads TGTGCCAGCACCTCCCATAGGGGCATGAACACTGAAGCTTTCTTT.

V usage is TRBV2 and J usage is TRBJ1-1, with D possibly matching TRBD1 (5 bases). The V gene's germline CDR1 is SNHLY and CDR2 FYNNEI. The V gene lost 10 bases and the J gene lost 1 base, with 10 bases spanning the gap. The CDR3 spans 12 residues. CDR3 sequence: CATLDRNTEAFF. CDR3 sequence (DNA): TGTGCCACCCTTGACAGGAACACTGAAGCTTTCTTT. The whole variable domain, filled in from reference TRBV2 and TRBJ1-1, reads EPEVTQTPSHQVTQMGQEVILRCVPISNHLYFYWYRQILGQKVEFLVSFYNNEISEKSEIFDDQFSVERPDGSNFTLKIRSTKLEDSAMYFCATLDRNTEAFFGQGTRLTVV.

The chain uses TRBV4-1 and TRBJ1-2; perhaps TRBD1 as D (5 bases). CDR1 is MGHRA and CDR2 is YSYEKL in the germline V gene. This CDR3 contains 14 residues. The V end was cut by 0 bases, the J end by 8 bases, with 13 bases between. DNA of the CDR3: TGCGCCAGCAGCCAAGACAGGGTTTCGGACGGCTACACCTTC. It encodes CASSQDRVSDGYTF.

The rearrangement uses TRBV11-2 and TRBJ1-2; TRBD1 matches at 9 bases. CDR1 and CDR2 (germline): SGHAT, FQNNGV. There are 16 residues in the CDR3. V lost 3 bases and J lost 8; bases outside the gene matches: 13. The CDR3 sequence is CASSFNIWTGVWGYTF. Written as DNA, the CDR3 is TGTGCCAGCAGCTTCAATATCTGGACAGGGGTTTGGGGCTACACCTTC.

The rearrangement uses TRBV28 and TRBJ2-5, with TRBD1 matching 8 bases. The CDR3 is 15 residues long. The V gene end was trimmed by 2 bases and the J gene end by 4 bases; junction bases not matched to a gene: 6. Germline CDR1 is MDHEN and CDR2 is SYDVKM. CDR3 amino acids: CASSLDSGQGETQYF. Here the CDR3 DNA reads TGTGCCAGCAGTTTAGATTCAGGACAGGGAGAGACCCAGTACTTC. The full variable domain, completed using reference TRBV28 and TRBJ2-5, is DVKVTQSSRYLVKRTGEKVFLECVQDMDHENMFWYRQDPGLGLRLIYFSYDVKMKEKGDIPEGYSVSREKKERFSLILESASTNQTSMYLCASSLDSGQGETQYFGPGTRLLVL.

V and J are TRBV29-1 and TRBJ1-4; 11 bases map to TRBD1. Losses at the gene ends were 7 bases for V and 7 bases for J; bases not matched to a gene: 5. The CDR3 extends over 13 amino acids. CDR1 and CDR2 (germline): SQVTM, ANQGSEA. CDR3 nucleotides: TGCAGCGGGTGGACAGGGGGCGTTGAAAAACTGTTTTTT. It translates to CSGWTGGVEKLFF.

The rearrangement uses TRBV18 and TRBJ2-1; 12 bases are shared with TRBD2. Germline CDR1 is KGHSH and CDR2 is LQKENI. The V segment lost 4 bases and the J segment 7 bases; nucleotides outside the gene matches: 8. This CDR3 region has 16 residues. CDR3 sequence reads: CASSQPRLAGVNEQFF. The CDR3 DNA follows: TGTGCCAGCTCACAACCTCGACTAGCGGGGGTAAATGAGCAGTTCTTC.

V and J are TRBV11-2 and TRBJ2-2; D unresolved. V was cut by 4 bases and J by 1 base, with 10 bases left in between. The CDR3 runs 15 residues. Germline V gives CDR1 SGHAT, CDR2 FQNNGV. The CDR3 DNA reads TGTGCCAGCAGCTCGCAGACTCAGAACACCGGGGAGCTGTTTTTT. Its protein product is CASSSQTQNTGELFF. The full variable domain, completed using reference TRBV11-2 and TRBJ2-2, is EAGVAQSPRYKIIEKRQSVAFWCNPISGHATLYWYQQILGQGPKLLIQFQNNGVVDDSQLPKDRFSAERLKGVDSTLKIQPAKLEDSAVYLCASSSQTQNTGELFFGEGSRLTVL.

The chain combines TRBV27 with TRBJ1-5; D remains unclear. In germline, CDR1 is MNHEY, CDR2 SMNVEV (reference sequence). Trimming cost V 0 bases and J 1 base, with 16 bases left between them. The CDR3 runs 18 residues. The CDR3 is CASSLSGPSSASNQPQHF. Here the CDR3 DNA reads TGTGCCAGCAGTTTATCGGGCCCCTCTTCGGCAAGCAATCAGCCCCAGCATTTT.

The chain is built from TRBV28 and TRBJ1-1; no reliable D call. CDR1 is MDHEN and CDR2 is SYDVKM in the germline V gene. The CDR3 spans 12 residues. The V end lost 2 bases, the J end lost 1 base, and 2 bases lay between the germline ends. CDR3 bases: TGTGCCAGCAGTTTACGGAACACTGAAGCTTTCTTT. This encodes CASSLRNTEAFF. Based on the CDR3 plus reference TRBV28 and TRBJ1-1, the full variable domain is DVKVTQSSRYLVKRTGEKVFLECVQDMDHENMFWYRQDPGLGLRLIYFSYDVKMKEKGDIPEGYSVSREKKERFSLILESASTNQTSMYLCASSLRNTEAFFGQGTRLTVV.

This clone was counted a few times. This CDR3 reads CASSRGGETEAFF. In nucleotides, the CDR3 is TGTGCCAGCTCTAGAGGGGGGGAGACTGAAGCTTTCTTT. This chain links TRBV19 with TRBJ1-1; D perhaps matches TRBD1 (6 bases). V was pared by 9 bases and J by 5 bases, with 16 bases between. CDR1 LNHDA and CDR2 SQIVND come from the germline V gene (reference sequence). This CDR3 region has 13 residues.

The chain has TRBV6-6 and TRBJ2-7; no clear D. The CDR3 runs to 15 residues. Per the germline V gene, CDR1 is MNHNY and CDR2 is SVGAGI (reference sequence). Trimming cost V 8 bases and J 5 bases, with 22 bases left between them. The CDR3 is CASRRGEFAVDEQYV. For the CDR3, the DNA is TGTGCCAGCCGAAGAGGTGAGTTCGCTGTCGACGAGCAGTACGTC.

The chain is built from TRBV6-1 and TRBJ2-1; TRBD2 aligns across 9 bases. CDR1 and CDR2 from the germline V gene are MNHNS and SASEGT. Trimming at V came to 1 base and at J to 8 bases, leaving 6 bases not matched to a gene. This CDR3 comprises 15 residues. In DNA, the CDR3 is TGTGCCAGCAGTGAAGAGAGCGGGGGGCCCCATGAGCAGTTCTTC. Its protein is CASSEESGGPHEQFF.

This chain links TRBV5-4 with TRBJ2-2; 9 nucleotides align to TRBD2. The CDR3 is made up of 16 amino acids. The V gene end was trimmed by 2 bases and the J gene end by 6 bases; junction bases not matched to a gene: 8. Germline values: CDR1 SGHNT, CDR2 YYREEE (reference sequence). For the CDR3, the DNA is TGTGCCAGCAGCTTACTGACTAGCGGTGTAGCCGGGGAGCTGTTTTTT. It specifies CASSLLTSGVAGELFF.

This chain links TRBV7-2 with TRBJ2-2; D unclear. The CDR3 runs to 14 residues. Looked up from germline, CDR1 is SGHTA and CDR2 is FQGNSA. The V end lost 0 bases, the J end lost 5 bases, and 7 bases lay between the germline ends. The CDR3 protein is CASSLAFGTGELFF. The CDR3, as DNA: TGTGCCAGCAGCTTAGCGTTCGGGACCGGGGAGCTGTTTTTT.

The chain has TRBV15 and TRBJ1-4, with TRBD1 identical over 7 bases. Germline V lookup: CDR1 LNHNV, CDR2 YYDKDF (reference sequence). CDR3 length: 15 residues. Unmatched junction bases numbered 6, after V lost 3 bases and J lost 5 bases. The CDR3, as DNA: TGTGCCACCAGCAGGCCGTGGGACAGCAATGAAAAACTGTTTTTT. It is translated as CATSRPWDSNEKLFF. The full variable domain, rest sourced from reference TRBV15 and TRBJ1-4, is DAMVIQNPRYQVTQFGKPVTLSCSQTLNHNVMYWYQQKSSQAPKLLFHYYDKDFNNEADTPDNFQSRRPNTSFCFLDIRSPGLGDTAMYLCATSRPWDSNEKLFFGSGTQLSVL.

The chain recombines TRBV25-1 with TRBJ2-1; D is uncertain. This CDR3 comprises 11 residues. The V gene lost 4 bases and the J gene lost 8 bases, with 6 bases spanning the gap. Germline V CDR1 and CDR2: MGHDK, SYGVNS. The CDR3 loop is CASSARDEQFF. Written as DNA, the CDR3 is TGTGCCAGCAGTGCCCGCGATGAGCAGTTCTTC.

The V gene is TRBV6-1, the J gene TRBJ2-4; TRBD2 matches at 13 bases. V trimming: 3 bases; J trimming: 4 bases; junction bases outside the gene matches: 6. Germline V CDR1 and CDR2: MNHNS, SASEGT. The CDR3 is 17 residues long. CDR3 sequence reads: CASSESETSGGKNIQYF. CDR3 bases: TGTGCCAGCAGTGAGTCCGAGACTAGCGGGGGGAAAAACATTCAGTACTTC.

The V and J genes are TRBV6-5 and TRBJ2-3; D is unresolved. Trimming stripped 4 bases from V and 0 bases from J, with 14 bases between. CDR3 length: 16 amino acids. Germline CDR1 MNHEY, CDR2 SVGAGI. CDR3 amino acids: CASSLYSSTSTDTQYF. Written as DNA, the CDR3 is TGTGCCAGCAGTTTATACTCTTCTACTAGCACAGATACGCAGTATTTT.

CDR3 sequence: CASSELGAMNTGELFF. For the CDR3, the DNA is TGTGCCAGCAGTGAATTAGGGGCTATGAACACCGGGGAGCTGTTTTTT. The rearrangement links TRBV2 to TRBJ2-2, with D tentatively TRBD1 (5 bases). Germline CDR1 and CDR2: SNHLY and FYNNEI. The CDR3 is 16 residues long. V lost 2 bases and J lost 1, with 11 bases in between.

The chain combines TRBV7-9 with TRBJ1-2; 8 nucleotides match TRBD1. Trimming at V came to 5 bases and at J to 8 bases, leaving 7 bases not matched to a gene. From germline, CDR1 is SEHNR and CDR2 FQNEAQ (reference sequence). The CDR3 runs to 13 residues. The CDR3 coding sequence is TGTGCCAGCAGCCTCACGACAGGGGAGGGCTACACCTTC. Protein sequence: CASSLTTGEGYTF.

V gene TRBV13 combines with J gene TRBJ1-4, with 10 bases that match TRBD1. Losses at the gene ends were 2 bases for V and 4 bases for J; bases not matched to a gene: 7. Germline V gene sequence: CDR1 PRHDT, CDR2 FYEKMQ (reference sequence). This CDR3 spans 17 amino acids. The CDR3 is CASSLWPRDRGNEKLFF. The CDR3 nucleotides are TGTGCCAGCAGCTTATGGCCCCGGGACAGGGGTAATGAAAAACTGTTTTTT. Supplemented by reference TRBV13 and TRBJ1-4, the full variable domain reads AAGVIQSPRHLIKEKRETATLKCYPIPRHDTVYWYQQGPGQDPQFLISFYEKMQSDKGSIPDRFSAQQFSDYHSELNMSSLELGDSALYFCASSLWPRDRGNEKLFFGSGTQLSVL.

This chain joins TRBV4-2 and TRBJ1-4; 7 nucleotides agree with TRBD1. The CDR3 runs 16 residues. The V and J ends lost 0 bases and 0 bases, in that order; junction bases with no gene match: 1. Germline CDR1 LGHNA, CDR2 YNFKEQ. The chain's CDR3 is CASSQDTGATNEKLFF. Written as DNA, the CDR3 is TGTGCCAGCAGCCAAGATACAGGGGCAACTAATGAAAAACTGTTTTTT.

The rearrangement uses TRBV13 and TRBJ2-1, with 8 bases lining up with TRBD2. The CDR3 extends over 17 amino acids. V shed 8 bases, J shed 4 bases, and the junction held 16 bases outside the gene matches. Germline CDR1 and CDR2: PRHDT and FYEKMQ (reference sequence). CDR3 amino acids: CASSLSLLAGPYNEQFF. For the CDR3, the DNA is TGTGCCAGCTCCCTAAGTCTTTTAGCGGGGCCTTACAATGAGCAGTTCTTC.

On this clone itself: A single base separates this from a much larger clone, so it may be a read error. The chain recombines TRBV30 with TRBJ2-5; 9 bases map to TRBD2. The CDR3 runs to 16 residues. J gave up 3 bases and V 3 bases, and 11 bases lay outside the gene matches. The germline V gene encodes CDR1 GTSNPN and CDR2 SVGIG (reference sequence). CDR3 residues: CAWRRLGGGGEETQYF. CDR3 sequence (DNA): TGTGCCTGGAGGCGCCTAGGGGGCGGGGGGGAAGAGACCCAGTACTTC.

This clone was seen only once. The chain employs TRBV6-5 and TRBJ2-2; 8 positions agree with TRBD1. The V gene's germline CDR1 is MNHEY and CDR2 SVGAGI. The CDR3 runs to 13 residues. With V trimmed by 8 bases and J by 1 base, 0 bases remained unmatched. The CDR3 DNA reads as TGTGCCAGCGACAGGGGGAACACCGGGGAGCTGTTTTTT. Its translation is CASDRGNTGELFF.

In DNA, the CDR3 is TGTGCCAGCAGCTTAACTCCCTACAATGAGCAGTTCTTC. This encodes CASSLTPYNEQFF. The rearrangement joins TRBV5-5 to TRBJ2-1; D is ambiguous. The germline V gene has CDR1 SGHKS and CDR2 YYEKEE (reference sequence). The CDR3 has 13 amino acids. The V and J ends lost 2 bases and 2 bases respectively, with 5 bases between them. Drawing the rest from reference TRBV5-5 and TRBJ2-1, the complete variable domain is DAGVTQSPTHLIKTRGQQVTLRCSPISGHKSVSWYQQVLGQGPQFIFQYYEKEERGRGNFPDRFSARQFPNYSSELNVNALLLGDSALYLCASSLTPYNEQFFGPGTRLTVL.

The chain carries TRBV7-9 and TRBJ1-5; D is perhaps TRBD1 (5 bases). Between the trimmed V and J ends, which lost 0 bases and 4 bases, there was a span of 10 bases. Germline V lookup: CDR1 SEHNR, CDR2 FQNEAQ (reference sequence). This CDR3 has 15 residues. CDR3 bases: TGTGCCAGCAGCTTAGCGGCAGGGCAAAATCAGCCCCAGCATTTT. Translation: CASSLAAGQNQPQHF.